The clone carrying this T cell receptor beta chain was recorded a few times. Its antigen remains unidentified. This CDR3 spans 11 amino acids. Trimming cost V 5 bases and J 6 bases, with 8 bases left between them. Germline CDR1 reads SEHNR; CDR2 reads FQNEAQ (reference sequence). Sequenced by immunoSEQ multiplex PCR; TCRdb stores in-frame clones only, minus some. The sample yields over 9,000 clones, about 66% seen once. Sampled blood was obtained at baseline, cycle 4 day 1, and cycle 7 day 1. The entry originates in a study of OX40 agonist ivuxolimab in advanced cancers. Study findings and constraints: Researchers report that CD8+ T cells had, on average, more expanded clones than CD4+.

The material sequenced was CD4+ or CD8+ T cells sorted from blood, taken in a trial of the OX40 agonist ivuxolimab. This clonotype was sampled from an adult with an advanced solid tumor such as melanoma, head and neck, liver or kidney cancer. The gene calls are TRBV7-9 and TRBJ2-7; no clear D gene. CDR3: CASSQTSEQYF. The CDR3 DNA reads TGTGCCAGCAGCCAAACGTCCGAGCAGTACTTC.